A selection of T cell receptor beta chains follows, all from one sample in a study of regulatory T cells in long-lasting Graves disease. TCRdb processed the multiplex PCR reads anew with MiXCR; each CDR3 protein has one entry. The top ten hold less than 35% of the sample, which has more than 300,000 distinct CDR3 sequences, roughly a fifth seen once. The source material was peripheral blood mononuclear cells (PBMCs), sampled when the disease was refractory, from a patient treated with antithyroid drugs. The receptors derive from a female donor with Graves disease. CDR3s include the opening cysteine and the closing phenylalanine or tryptophan. A D gene is named only where the DNA matches it firmly. A row's size may be missing; if present it is once, few, many or a size class.

d_gene: .; v_gene: TRBV7-2; j_gene: TRBJ2-2; abundance: few; CDR3nt: TGTGCCAGCAGGTTCCGGGGTAACACCGGGGAGCTGTTTTTT; CDR3aa: CASRFRGNTGELFF
d_gene: .; v_gene: TRBV19; j_gene: TRBJ2-5; abundance: .; CDR3nt: TGTGCCAGTAGTAACGGGATAGCTCGTGGGCGAGAGACCCAGTACTTC; CDR3aa: CASSNGIARGRETQYF
d_gene: .; v_gene: TRBV7-8; j_gene: TRBJ1-2; abundance: .; CDR3nt: TGTGCCAGCAGCTTAAATAGCGGGACCTTTTATGGCTACACCTTC; CDR3aa: CASSLNSGTFYGYTF
d_gene: .; v_gene: TRBV15; j_gene: TRBJ2-7; abundance: many; CDR3nt: TGTGCCACCAGCAGAGCCACGGGCGAGCAGTACTTC; CDR3aa: CATSRATGEQYF
d_gene: .; v_gene: TRBV12-3/TRBV12-4; j_gene: TRBJ2-7; abundance: .; CDR3nt: TGTGCCAGCACCTCAGGAGTTCTCGGCGAGCAGTACTTC; CDR3aa: CASTSGVLGEQYF
d_gene: .; v_gene: TRBV24-1; j_gene: TRBJ1-2; abundance: .; CDR3nt: TGTGCCACCAGTGATTTTAAGAATAACTATGGCTACACCTTC; CDR3aa: CATSDFKNNYGYTF
d_gene: .; v_gene: TRBV9; j_gene: TRBJ2-6; abundance: .; CDR3nt: TGTGCCAGCGGGTCGTCCGGGACACGCCTCCCTGGGGCCAACGTCCTGACTTTC; CDR3aa: CASGSSGTRLPGANVLTF
d_gene: .; v_gene: TRBV7-9; j_gene: TRBJ2-7; abundance: .; CDR3nt: TGTGCCAGCAGCTTACCCGGGGCCTACGAGCAGTACTTC; CDR3aa: CASSLPGAYEQYF
d_gene: TRBD1; v_gene: TRBV19; j_gene: TRBJ2-7; abundance: .; CDR3nt: TGTGCCAGTACCACCGCCGGGACAGGGGCCAGACCTCTAGGGGAGCAGTACTTC; CDR3aa: CASTTAGTGARPLGEQYF
d_gene: .; v_gene: TRBV20-1; j_gene: TRBJ2-7; abundance: few; CDR3nt: TGCAGTGCTAACGGGAGAAATCGCTACGAGCAGTACTTC; CDR3aa: CSANGRNRYEQYF
d_gene: TRBD2; v_gene: TRBV4-2; j_gene: TRBJ2-1; abundance: .; CDR3nt: TGTGCCAGCAGCCAAGGGCCCAGCGGGGGATATGTGGACAATGAGCAGTTCTTC; CDR3aa: CASSQGPSGGYVDNEQFF
d_gene: TRBD1; v_gene: TRBV12-3/TRBV12-4; j_gene: TRBJ2-7; abundance: .; CDR3nt: TGTGCCAGCAGGAGGACAGGGGGTCCCTACGAGCAGTACTTC; CDR3aa: CASRRTGGPYEQYF
d_gene: .; v_gene: TRBV6-2/TRBV6-3; j_gene: TRBJ1-6; abundance: few; CDR3nt: TGTGCCAGCAGTTACTCGAAGAGTTCACCCCTCCACTTT; CDR3aa: CASSYSKSSPLHF
d_gene: .; v_gene: TRBV5-1; j_gene: TRBJ1-3; abundance: .; CDR3nt: TGCGCCAGCAGCACCTACCGGGACGGACTGAGAAACACCATATATTTT; CDR3aa: CASSTYRDGLRNTIYF
d_gene: .; v_gene: TRBV6-5; j_gene: TRBJ2-2; abundance: few; CDR3nt: TGTGCCAGCAGTTACTCGAGGGCGACCGGGGAGCTGTTTTTT; CDR3aa: CASSYSRATGELFF
d_gene: .; v_gene: TRBV2; j_gene: TRBJ1-1; abundance: many; CDR3nt: TGTGCCAGCAGGGATGGACATACATCCATATCGAACACTGAAGCTTTCTTT; CDR3aa: CASRDGHTSISNTEAFF
d_gene: .; v_gene: TRBV29-1; j_gene: TRBJ2-7; abundance: many; CDR3nt: TGCAGCGTTAACACCCTGGGGGGGACAGCAGGTTACGAGCAGTACTTC; CDR3aa: CSVNTLGGTAGYEQYF
d_gene: TRBD1; v_gene: TRBV20-1; j_gene: TRBJ1-2; abundance: few; CDR3nt: TGCAGTGCTAGTGGTACAGGGGGGGAAGGCTACACCTTC; CDR3aa: CSASGTGGEGYTF
d_gene: TRBD1; v_gene: TRBV28; j_gene: TRBJ2-7; abundance: many; CDR3nt: TGTGCCATAAGACAGGGTGGTTACGAGCAGTACTTC; CDR3aa: CAIRQGGYEQYF